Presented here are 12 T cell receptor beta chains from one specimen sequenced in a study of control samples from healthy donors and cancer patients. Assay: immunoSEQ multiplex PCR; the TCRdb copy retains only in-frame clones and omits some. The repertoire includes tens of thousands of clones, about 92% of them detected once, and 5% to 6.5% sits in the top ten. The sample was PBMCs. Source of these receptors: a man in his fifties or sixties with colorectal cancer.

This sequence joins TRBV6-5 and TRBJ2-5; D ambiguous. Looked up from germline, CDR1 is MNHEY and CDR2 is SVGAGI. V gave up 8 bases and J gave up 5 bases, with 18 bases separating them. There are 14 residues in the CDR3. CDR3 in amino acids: CASRLGVVGETQYF. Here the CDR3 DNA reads TGTGCCAGCCGCCTTGGGGTGGTGGGGGAGACCCAGTACTTC.

The CDR3 bases are TGTGCCAGCAGCCCTGGGGGGGGCTACTCTGGAAACACCATATATTTT. This gives the protein CASSPGGGYSGNTIYF. This chain joins TRBV7-2 and TRBJ1-3; a possible D gene is TRBD1 (6 bases). The V and J ends lost 5 bases and 0 bases respectively, with 14 bases between them. Germline V gene data show CDR1 as SGHTA and CDR2 as FQGNSA. The CDR3 is 16 residues long.

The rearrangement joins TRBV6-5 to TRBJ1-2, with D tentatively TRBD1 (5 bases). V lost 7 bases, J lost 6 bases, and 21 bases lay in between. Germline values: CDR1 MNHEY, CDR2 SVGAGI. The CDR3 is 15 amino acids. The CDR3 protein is CASTTLSGGWNGYTF. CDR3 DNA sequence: TGTGCCAGCACCACCCTATCGGGGGGATGGAATGGCTACACCTTC.

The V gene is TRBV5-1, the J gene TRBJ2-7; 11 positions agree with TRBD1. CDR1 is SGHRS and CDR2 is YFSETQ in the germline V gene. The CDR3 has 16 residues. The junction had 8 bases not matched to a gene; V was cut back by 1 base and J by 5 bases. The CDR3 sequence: CASSLTPGTGGNEQYF. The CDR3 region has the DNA TGCGCCAGCAGCTTGACCCCCGGGACAGGGGGAAACGAGCAGTACTTC.

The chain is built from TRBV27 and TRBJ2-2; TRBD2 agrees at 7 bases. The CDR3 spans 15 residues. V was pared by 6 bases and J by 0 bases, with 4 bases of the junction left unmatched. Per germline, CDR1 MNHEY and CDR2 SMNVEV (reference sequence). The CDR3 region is CASRTGTTNTGELFF. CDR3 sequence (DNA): TGTGCCAGCAGGACCGGGACTACGAACACCGGGGAGCTGTTTTTT.

In DNA, the CDR3 is TGTGCCAGCAGCGTTAGCGGGGGGAGCCTTTGGGGTGAGCAGTTCTTC. It encodes CASSVSGGSLWGEQFF. The V call is TRBV9, the J call TRBJ2-1; 10 bases line up with TRBD2. V gave up 2 bases and J gave up 9 bases; unmatched junction bases: 11. CDR3 size: 16 residues. Looked up from germline, CDR1 is SGDLS and CDR2 is YYNGEE.

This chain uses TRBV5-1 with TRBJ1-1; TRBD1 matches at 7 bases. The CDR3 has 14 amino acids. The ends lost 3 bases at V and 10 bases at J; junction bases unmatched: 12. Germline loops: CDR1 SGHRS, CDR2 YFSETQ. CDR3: CASSSQPTGEAAFF. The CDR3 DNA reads TGCGCCAGCAGCTCCCAACCTACAGGGGAGGCAGCTTTCTTT.

The CDR3 loop reads CASSLSGRTSAGANVLTF. CDR3 nucleotide sequence: TGTGCCAGCAGTTTATCGGGACGGACCTCCGCGGGGGCCAACGTCCTGACTTTC. The rearrangement links TRBV27 to TRBJ2-6, with D perhaps given as TRBD1 or TRBD2 (5 bases each). CDR1 is MNHEY and CDR2 is SMNVEV in the germline V gene (reference sequence). The ends were cut back, 0 bases at V and 4 bases at J, with 16 bases in the middle. The CDR3 sequence is 18 residues long. The variable domain in full, with the rest retrieved from reference TRBV27 and TRBJ2-6, is EAQVTQNPRYLITVTGKKLTVTCSQNMNHEYMSWYRQDPGLGLRQIYYSMNVEVTDKGDVPEGYKVSRKEKRNFPLILESPSPNQTSLYFCASSLSGRTSAGANVLTFGAGSRLTVL.

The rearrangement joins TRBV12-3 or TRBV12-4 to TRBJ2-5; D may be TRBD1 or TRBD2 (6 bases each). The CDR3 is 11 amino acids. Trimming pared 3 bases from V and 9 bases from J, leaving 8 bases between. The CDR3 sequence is CASSFRGAQYF. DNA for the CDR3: TGTGCCAGCAGTTTTAGGGGGGCCCAGTACTTC.

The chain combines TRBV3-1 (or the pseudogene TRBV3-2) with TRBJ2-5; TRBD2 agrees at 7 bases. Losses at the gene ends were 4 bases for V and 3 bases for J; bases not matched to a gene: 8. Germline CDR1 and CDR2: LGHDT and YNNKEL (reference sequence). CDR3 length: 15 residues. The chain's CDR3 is CASSLREGIKETQYF. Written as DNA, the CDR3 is TGTGCCAGCAGCCTCAGGGAGGGGATAAAAGAGACCCAGTACTTC.

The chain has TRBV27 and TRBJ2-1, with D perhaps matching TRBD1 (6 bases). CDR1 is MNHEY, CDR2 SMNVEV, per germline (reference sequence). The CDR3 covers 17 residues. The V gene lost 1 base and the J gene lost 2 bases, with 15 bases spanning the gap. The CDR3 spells CASSLWARGNTYNEQFF. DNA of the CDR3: TGTGCCAGCAGTTTATGGGCCAGGGGAAATACCTACAATGAGCAGTTCTTC.

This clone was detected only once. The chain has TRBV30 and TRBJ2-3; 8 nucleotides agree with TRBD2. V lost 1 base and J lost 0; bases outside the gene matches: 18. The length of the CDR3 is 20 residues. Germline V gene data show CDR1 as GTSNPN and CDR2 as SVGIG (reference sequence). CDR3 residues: CAWSGGLWTSQPLSTDTQYF. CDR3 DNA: TGTGCCTGGAGTGGGGGACTGTGGACTAGCCAACCTTTAAGCACAGATACGCAGTATTTT.